These 10 T cell receptor beta chains were sequenced from one sample in a study of T cell responses to AZD1222 COVID-19 vaccine. Produced via immunoSEQ multiplex PCR; TCRdb's table is partial and in-frame only. The table records about 180,000 clones, over 90% of them present only once. The material was peripheral blood, obtained 28 days after the second AZD1222 dose. The source is an adult who received the AZD1222 COVID-19 vaccine.

The chain combines TRBV6-5 with TRBJ2-2; D tentatively reads TRBD1 or TRBD2 (5 bases each). CDR1 is MNHEY and CDR2 is SVGAGI in the germline V gene. CDR3 length: 16 amino acids. V was shortened by 2 bases and J by 6 bases, with 16 bases between the two germline ends. CDR3 amino acids: CASSYALVRGSGELFF. The DNA of the CDR3 is TGTGCCAGCAGTTACGCCCTGGTTCGGGGCTCCGGGGAGCTGTTTTTT.

This clone is a singleton in its sample. The chain is built from TRBV5-1 and TRBJ1-2; 9 bases fit TRBD1. CDR1 is SGHRS, CDR2 YFSETQ, per germline. The CDR3 loop spans 15 amino acids. V shed 4 bases, J shed 7 bases, and the junction held 11 bases outside the gene matches. CDR3 DNA: TGCGCCAGCAGCGGGGGACAGGGCTTGAGCTCTGGCTACACCTTC. Translation gives CASSGGQGLSSGYTF. Using reference TRBV5-1 and TRBJ1-2 for the parts outside the CDR3, the full variable domain is KAGVTQTPRYLIKTRGQQVTLSCSPISGHRSVSWYQQTPGQGLQFLFEYFSETQRNKGNFPGRFSGRQFSNSRSEMNVSTLELGDSALYLCASSGGQGLSSGYTFGSGTRLTVV.

J is TRBJ2-1 and V is TRBV30; D may match TRBD1 or TRBD2 (5 bases each). Germline V gene lookup returns CDR1 GTSNPN and CDR2 SVGIG (reference sequence). The V end lost 0 bases, the J end lost 1 base, and 13 bases lay between the germline ends. The CDR3 runs to 16 residues. CDR3 DNA sequence: TGTGCCTGGAGTGTAAGACGGGGCCTTTCCTACAATGAGCAGTTCTTC. Residues: CAWSVRRGLSYNEQFF.

This clone has a single count. A junction boundary mismatches the germline segment, possibly from a read error. The V gene is TRBV18, the J gene TRBJ1-2, with a weak D call TRBD1 (6 bases). The CDR3 is made up of 14 amino acids. The germline CDR1 and CDR2 sequences are KGHSH and LQKENI. CDR3 residues: CTSSPQGGRDGYTF. CDR3 DNA sequence: TGTACCAGCTCACCACAAGGGGGGCGAGACGGCTACACCTTC.

The J gene is TRBJ2-4, the V gene TRBV19, with 10 bases that match TRBD2. This CDR3 spans 17 amino acids. The ends lost 4 bases at V and 0 bases at J; junction bases unmatched: 6. CDR1 and CDR2 (germline): LNHDA, SQIVND (reference sequence). The CDR3 region is CASSNQLAGSAKNIQYF. Written as DNA, the CDR3 is TGTGCCAGTAGTAACCAACTAGCGGGGTCAGCCAAAAACATTCAGTACTTC.

The rearrangement links TRBV7-2 to TRBJ2-2; TRBD1 aligns across 10 bases. Trimming cost V 2 bases and J 5 bases; bases outside gene matches: 5. From germline, CDR1 is SGHTA and CDR2 FQGNSA. This CDR3 has 16 residues. The chain's CDR3 is CASSLRGQGKTGELFF. CDR3 nucleotides: TGTGCCAGCAGCTTAAGGGGACAGGGGAAGACCGGGGAGCTGTTTTTT.

This chain links TRBV15 with TRBJ2-3, with TRBD2 matching 9 bases. The trim removed 0 bases at V and 2 bases at J, leaving 9 bases unmatched. The CDR3 is 18 residues long. The V gene's germline CDR1 is LNHNV and CDR2 YYDKDF (reference sequence). The CDR3 loop is CATSREPWREGTTDTQYF. In DNA, the CDR3 is TGTGCCACCAGCAGAGAACCCTGGCGGGAGGGGACCACAGATACGCAGTATTTT.

This chain connects TRBV6-2 or TRBV6-3 to TRBJ2-7, with D uncertain. The CDR3 is 13 amino acids. Germline V CDR1 and CDR2: MNHEY, SVGEGT. V dropped 2 bases and J dropped 2 bases, with 7 bases sitting between them. The CDR3, as DNA: TGTGCCAGCAGTTACGCCGAAGCCTACGAGCAGTACTTC. This sequence encodes CASSYAEAYEQYF.

DNA of the CDR3: TGTGCCAGCAGCTTAGTTGGCGTCGCCTACGAGCAGTACTTC. Residues: CASSLVGVAYEQYF. The rearrangement joins TRBV7-2 to TRBJ2-7; D gene unclear. The germline gives CDR1 SGHTA, CDR2 FQGNSA. Trimming shortened V by 1 base and J by 2 bases, and 9 bases separated the two germline ends. CDR3 length: 14 residues.

This rearrangement joins TRBV11-1 to TRBJ2-1; TRBD2 matches 8 bases. Trimming at V came to 5 bases and at J to 9 bases, leaving 12 bases not matched to a gene. Germline V gene sequence: CDR1 SGHAT, CDR2 FQDESV (reference sequence). This CDR3 is 15 amino acids long. The CDR3 reads CASSPRGGRGSEQFF. The DNA for the CDR3 is TGTGCCAGCAGCCCTCGGGGGGGCCGCGGATCTGAGCAGTTCTTC.